The clone carrying this T cell receptor (beta chain) was counted many times. What it binds is not known. At one boundary the junction diverges from the germline segment, which might be a read error. Individual cDNA molecules each carried unique molecular identifiers attached by the library. MiXCR, applied by TCRdb to the RACE reads, yields one record per CDR3 protein. The profile covers around 260,000 distinct CDR3 sequences, with 7% to 10% appearing a single time and 2.3% taken by the ten largest. This record comes from a study of human T cells and chemical hapten exposure. As for the study in general: Enrolled patients were predominantly female and had alopecia areata, totalis or universalis.

Noted time point: pre-sensitization, week 0. The treatment is: therapeutic diphenylcyclopropenone sensitization with weekly scalp DPC. Study findings and constraints: While controls formed fewer of them, expanded TCRs formed significantly more large CDR3 similarity clusters.

The CDR3 is made up of 11 amino acids. Germline assignment: CDR1 DFQATT and CDR2 SNEGSKA (reference sequence). This chain connects TRBV20-1 to TRBJ2-1; 7 bases fit TRBD2. This specimen consisted of whole blood, obtained in connection with sensitization to the hapten diphenylcyclopropenone (DPC). The source is a middle-aged woman with alopecia areata. Some clones in this sample may be carry-over from other donors' samples. The CDR3 nucleotides are TGCAGTGCTAGAGATTTGGGGGGGGAGCTCTTC. Translated, it gives CSARDLGGELF.